A single sample gave rise to the 5 T cell receptor beta chains below, sequenced in a study of blood T cell repertoires in COVID-19. Assay used: immunoSEQ multiplex PCR; TCRdb lists only in-frame clones, some missing. The profile shows about 300,000 clones, roughly 85% of them singletons. Sequenced sample: PBMCs or T cells enriched from blood (not recorded which). These TCRs come from a woman aged 50 to 60 who had recovered from COVID-19.

This chain joins TRBV7-8 and TRBJ2-2; the match to TRBD2 covers 11 bases. CDR3 length equals 16 residues. Germline V gene lookup returns CDR1 SGHVS and CDR2 FQNEAQ. J gave up 7 bases and V 5 bases, and 9 bases lay outside the gene matches. The chain's CDR3 is CASSQGSGRAGGELFF. CDR3 DNA: TGTGCCAGCAGCCAGGGTAGCGGGAGGGCCGGCGGGGAGCTGTTTTTT.

This clone was seen a handful of times. V and J are TRBV6-2 or TRBV6-3 and TRBJ2-2; 7 nucleotides align to TRBD2. J was trimmed by 7 bases and V by 5 bases; bases with no gene match: 4. This CDR3 spans 13 amino acids. Looked up from germline, CDR1 is MNHEY and CDR2 is SVGEGT. The CDR3 region is CASSREVVGELFF. For the CDR3, the DNA is TGTGCCAGCAGTCGGGAGGTCGTCGGGGAGCTGTTTTTT.

This rearrangement joins TRBV19 to TRBJ2-7; 11 bases fit TRBD1. Trimming cost V 4 bases and J 2 bases; bases outside gene matches: 7. The CDR3 runs to 16 residues. Germline V gives CDR1 LNHDA, CDR2 SQIVND (reference sequence). The CDR3 nucleotides are TGTGCCAGTAGTACACTCCCGGGACAGGGGGCCTACGAGCAGTACTTC. Its translation: CASSTLPGQGAYEQYF.

The table lists this clone with a count of one. The V call is TRBV28, the J call TRBJ1-1; TRBD1 is a possible D gene (6 bases). This CDR3 has 17 residues. V shed 4 bases and J shed 8 bases, with 26 bases lying between them. Germline lookup yields CDR1 MDHEN and CDR2 SYDVKM. The CDR3 sequence: CASSSPSRETGSKEAFF. The CDR3 region has the DNA TGTGCCAGCAGTTCACCCTCCCGCGAAACAGGGAGTAAAGAAGCTTTCTTT.

The CDR3 loop reads CAISAGTSGRTDTQYF. In nucleotides, the CDR3 is TGTGCCATCAGTGCAGGGACTAGCGGCCGCACAGATACGCAGTATTTT. This sequence joins TRBV10-3 and TRBJ2-3, with TRBD2 matching 11 bases. Looked up from germline, CDR1 is ENHRY and CDR2 is SYGVKD. This CDR3 is 16 amino acids long. The ends lost 4 bases at V and 1 base at J; junction bases unmatched: 4.